This T cell receptor (beta chain) was obtained from a study of control samples from healthy donors and cancer patients. TCRdb's copy holds only in-frame clones and misses some; the assay was immunoSEQ multiplex PCR. The data show tens of thousands of clones, around nine tenths seen once. This sequence was found in a man in his forties or fifties in good health. Source material: blood.

For the CDR3, the DNA is TGTGCCAGCAGCTTAGATCCAGGGACTCCCGTACGTGAGCAGTACTTC. As protein: CASSLDPGTPVREQYF. The rearrangement uses TRBV7-6 and TRBJ2-7; tentative D call: TRBD2 (6 bases). Germline CDR1 and CDR2: SGHVS and FNYEAQ. This CDR3 has 16 amino acids. V lost 1 base and J 7 bases, leaving 20 bases between the germline ends.